The table lists the clone carrying this TCR beta chain with many counts. Patients having uncontrolled infection, another autoimmune disease, pregnancy or lactation were not included. The data derive from a study of T cells in Graves' hyperthyroidism and ophthalmopathy. What was amplified from RNA transcripts were TCR beta CDR3 regions. First-round RT-PCR with HTBI primers amplified the TCR CDR3 region. Each CDR3 protein is one row after TCRdb ran MiXCR on the multiplex PCR reads. The sample includes roughly 420,000 distinct CDR3 sequences, approximately 15% of them seen just once. The CDR3 spans 16 residues. Germline V lookup: CDR1 MGHDK, CDR2 SYGVNS. The germline V and J ends were trimmed by 1 base and 4 bases, with 14 bases remaining between them.

The source of this sequence is a woman younger than 35 with Graves' hyperthyroidism. This chain links TRBV25-1 with TRBJ2-1, with TRBD1 as a possible D gene (5 bases). Sequencing was carried out using blood. CDR3 protein: CASSELGLNGYNEQFF. The CDR3 DNA sequence: TGTGCCAGCAGTGAATTGGGGCTAAATGGGTACAATGAGCAGTTCTTC.